The clone carrying this TCR beta chain was observed once. The antigen remains undetermined. This sample was included in a study of T cells in narcolepsy. Measured with immunoSEQ multiplex PCR; TCRdb has only the in-frame clones, and not every one. The table shows 32,000 or so clones, with about 85% occurring only once. Study findings and constraints: Reportedly, autoreactive clonotypes were serially detected in patients' blood but not controls'. In some patient and control memory CD4+ samples, autoreactive clones were absent.

The sequencing sample was made of CD45RA- memory CD4+ T cells from PBMCs. The TCR sequence derives from a human donor with narcolepsy.

CDR3 sequence: CARSPSRDRGDKNIQYF. CDR3 nucleotide sequence: TGTGCCAGAAGCCCCTCCCGGGACAGGGGGGACAAAAACATTCAGTACTTC. The V call is TRBV5-3, the J call TRBJ2-4; 11 nucleotides line up with TRBD1. TRBV5-3 has ORF status, its function being uncertain. The J segment lost 3 bases and the V segment lost 4 bases, leaving 9 bases of the junction unmatched. The CDR3 is 17 residues long.